Presented here are 12 T cell receptor beta chains from one specimen sequenced in a study of T-cell reconstitution after alpha-beta-depleted transplantation in children. Unique molecular identifiers were built into the TCRbeta library. TCRdb reprocessed the PCR reads with MiXCR, giving one entry per CDR3 protein. The sample consists of around 600,000 distinct CDR3 sequences, over 9.5% of them appearing once. The source was PBMCs from the stem cell graft donor, collected from the stem cell graft. The origin of the receptors is a human donor who donated a stem cell graft to a child with acute myeloid leukemia.

The chain couples TRBV4-2 to TRBJ2-7; maybe TRBD1 (7 bases). CDR3 length equals 15 residues. The germline V gene has CDR1 LGHNA and CDR2 YNFKEQ. V was pared by 3 bases and J by 2 bases, with 14 bases between. The CDR3 region has the DNA TGTGCCAGCAGCCAGTTTCAGGGGGGCACCTACGAGCAGTACTTC. It is translated as CASSQFQGGTYEQYF.

The table lists this clonotype with a few counts. This chain links TRBV6-2 or TRBV6-3 with TRBJ2-3; 9 bases fit TRBD2. Germline V gives CDR1 MNHEY, CDR2 SVGEGT. The ends lost 2 bases at V and 6 bases at J; junction bases unmatched: 9. This CDR3 is built from 16 residues. CDR3 sequence (DNA): TGTGCCAGCAGTTACGAGCTAGCGGGAACTGGGGATACGCAGTATTTT. Its translation: CASSYELAGTGDTQYF.

The chain joins TRBV6-1 to TRBJ1-3, with D possibly being TRBD1 (5 bases). CDR1 is MNHNS and CDR2 is SASEGT in the germline V gene. Trimming took off 6 bases at V and 0 bases at J, with 18 bases between the two ends. The CDR3 consists of 17 residues. This CDR3 is CASSPSTGPSSGNTIYF. CDR3 coding DNA: TGTGCCAGCAGCCCATCCACAGGACCGAGCTCTGGAAACACCATATATTTT.

This clonotype has only a few counts. This chain uses TRBV5-6 with TRBJ1-2; 8 nucleotides line up with TRBD1. Trimming took 4 bases from V and 5 from J; bases not matched to a gene: 10. The germline CDR1 and CDR2 sequences are SGHDT and YYEEEE. CDR3 length: 15 amino acids. The CDR3 DNA is TGTGCCAGCAGCACTCCGGGACAGGCCCCTTATGGCTACACCTTC. This sequence encodes CASSTPGQAPYGYTF.

This clonotype was recorded a few times. This chain connects TRBV7-3 to TRBJ2-5; no clear D. There are 15 residues in the CDR3. Germline loops: CDR1 SGHTA, CDR2 FQGTGA. Trimming took off 0 bases at V and 4 bases at J, with 12 bases between the two ends. The CDR3 here is CASSLTKEPGETQYF. As DNA, the CDR3 is TGTGCCAGCAGCTTAACTAAAGAGCCGGGAGAGACCCAGTACTTC.

The CDR3 nucleotides read TGTGCCAGCAGTCCTAGCGGGACTAGCGGGAAGAATGAGCAGTTCTTC. Its protein is CASSPSGTSGKNEQFF. V and J are TRBV9 and TRBJ2-1; 13 nucleotides match TRBD2. V lost 5 bases, J lost 7 bases, and 9 bases stayed unmatched. The CDR3 is made up of 16 amino acids. Looked up from germline, CDR1 is SGDLS and CDR2 is YYNGEE.

The rearrangement links TRBV6-1 to TRBJ1-1, with 12 bases that match TRBD1. CDR1 is MNHNS and CDR2 is SASEGT in the germline V gene. The CDR3 extends over 16 amino acids. With V trimmed by 6 bases and J by 4 bases, 9 bases remained unmatched. The CDR3 DNA reads as TGTGCCAGCAGCCCCGGGACAGGGGGCGCGGGCACTGAAGCTTTCTTT. Its protein product is CASSPGTGGAGTEAFF.

The J gene is TRBJ2-1, the V gene TRBV14; TRBD2 matches 14 bases. Germline lookup yields CDR1 SGHDN and CDR2 FVKESK. Losses at the gene ends were 4 bases for V and 9 bases for J; bases not matched to a gene: 8. The CDR3 runs to 16 residues. The CDR3: CASSPSGLAGGFEQFF. The DNA for the CDR3 is TGTGCCAGCAGCCCGTCCGGACTAGCGGGAGGCTTTGAGCAGTTCTTC. The full variable domain, its missing parts supplied by reference TRBV14 and TRBJ2-1, is EAGVTQFPSHSVIEKGQTVTLRCDPISGHDNLYWYRRVMGKEIKFLLHFVKESKQDESGMPNNRFLAERTGGTYSTLKVQPAELEDSGVYFCASSPSGLAGGFEQFFGPGTRLTVL.

This clonotype was observed a few times. The chain has TRBV29-1 and TRBJ2-5, with TRBD1 matching 7 bases. CDR3 length: 14 residues. The V and J ends lost 0 bases and 6 bases, in that order; junction bases with no gene match: 7. Germline assignment: CDR1 SQVTM and CDR2 ANQGSEA. The CDR3 sequence: CSVEDRQGTKTQYF. CDR3 sequence (DNA): TGCAGCGTTGAAGACCGACAGGGCACCAAGACCCAGTACTTC.

The V and J genes are TRBV20-1 and TRBJ2-7; the match to TRBD2 covers 7 bases. The CDR3 consists of 14 residues. The germline CDR1 and CDR2 sequences are DFQATT and SNEGSKA (reference sequence). The J segment lost 5 bases and the V segment lost 2 bases, leaving 9 bases of the junction unmatched. CDR3 sequence (DNA): TGCAGTGCTAGAAAAGAGACTAGCCTGGACGAGCAGTACTTC. Residues: CSARKETSLDEQYF.

This clonotype appeared many times. The rearrangement joins TRBV5-1 to TRBJ2-7; 12 nucleotides line up with TRBD2. The CDR3 loop spans 15 amino acids. Germline CDR1 reads SGHRS; CDR2 reads YFSETQ. With 3 bases clipped from V and 3 bases from J, the junction kept 4 bases outside the gene matches. For the CDR3, the DNA is TGCGCCAGCAGCTACGGACTAGCGGGAATCTACGAGCAGTACTTC. It codes for CASSYGLAGIYEQYF.

This clonotype was found a few times. The chain joins TRBV6-2 or TRBV6-3 to TRBJ1-5; D gene ambiguous. The V end was cut by 3 bases, the J end by 0 bases, with 12 bases between. Germline V gene sequence: CDR1 MNHEY, CDR2 SVGEGT. The CDR3 extends over 16 amino acids. In DNA form, the CDR3 reads TGTGCCAGCAGTTATATGGGGAGCGCTAGCAATCAGCCCCAGCATTTT. It is translated as CASSYMGSASNQPQHF.